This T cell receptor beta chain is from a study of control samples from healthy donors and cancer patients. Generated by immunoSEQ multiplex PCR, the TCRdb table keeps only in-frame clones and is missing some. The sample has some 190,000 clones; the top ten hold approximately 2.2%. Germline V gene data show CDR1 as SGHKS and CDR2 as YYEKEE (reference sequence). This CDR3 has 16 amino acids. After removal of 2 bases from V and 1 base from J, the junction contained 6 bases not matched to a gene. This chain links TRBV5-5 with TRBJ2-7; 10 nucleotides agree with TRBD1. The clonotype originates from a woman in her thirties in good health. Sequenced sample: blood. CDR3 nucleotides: TGTGCCAGCAGCTTTTCGGACAGGGGGGCTTCCTACGAGCAGTACTTC. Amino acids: CASSFSDRGASYEQYF.